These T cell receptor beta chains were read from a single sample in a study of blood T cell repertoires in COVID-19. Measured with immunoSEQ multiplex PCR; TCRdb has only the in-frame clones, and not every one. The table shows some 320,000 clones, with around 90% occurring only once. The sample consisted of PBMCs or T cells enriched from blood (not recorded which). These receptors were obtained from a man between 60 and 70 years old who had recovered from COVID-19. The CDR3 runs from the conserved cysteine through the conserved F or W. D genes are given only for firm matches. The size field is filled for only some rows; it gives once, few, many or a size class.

cdr3_aa: CASSPRLAYTYNEQFF
cdr3_nt: TGTGCCAGCAGCCCCCGACTAGCGTATACCTACAATGAGCAGTTCTTC
clone_size: .
v_call: TRBV6-2/TRBV6-3
d_call: TRBD2
j_call: TRBJ2-1

cdr3_aa: CASSPVGGTAYNEQFF
cdr3_nt: TGTGCCAGCTCACCAGTAGGGGGCACGGCCTACAATGAGCAGTTCTTC
clone_size: .
v_call: TRBV18
d_call: TRBD1
j_call: TRBJ2-1

cdr3_aa: CASLGTGGGNYGYTF
cdr3_nt: TGTGCCAGCTTAGGGACAGGGGGGGGGAACTATGGCTACACCTTC
clone_size: .
v_call: TRBV28
d_call: TRBD1
j_call: TRBJ1-2

cdr3_aa: CASSLGRLGSPLHF
cdr3_nt: TGTGCCAGCAGTTTAGGCAGGTTGGGTTCACCCCTCCACTTT
clone_size: once
v_call: TRBV27
d_call: .
j_call: TRBJ1-6

cdr3_aa: CASSTRTSGSYEQYF
cdr3_nt: TGTGCCAGCAGCACCCGGACTAGCGGGAGCTACGAGCAGTACTTC
clone_size: .
v_call: TRBV7-2
d_call: TRBD2
j_call: TRBJ2-7

cdr3_aa: CASSMTSGRWETQYF
cdr3_nt: TGCGCCAGCAGCATGACTAGCGGGAGGTGGGAGACCCAGTACTTC
clone_size: .
v_call: TRBV5-1
d_call: TRBD2
j_call: TRBJ2-5

cdr3_aa: CASRSSQGAADYGYTF
cdr3_nt: TGTGCCAGTCGCTCTTCCCAGGGGGCGGCGGACTATGGCTACACCTTC
clone_size: .
v_call: TRBV19
d_call: TRBD1
j_call: TRBJ1-2

cdr3_aa: CASSLFTGDNYGYTF
cdr3_nt: TGTGCCAGCAGCTTGTTTACGGGTGACAACTATGGCTACACCTTC
clone_size: .
v_call: TRBV5-6
d_call: .
j_call: TRBJ1-2

cdr3_aa: CASSLVRGMNTEAFF
cdr3_nt: TGTGCCAGCAGCCTGGTGCGGGGTATGAACACTGAAGCTTTCTTT
clone_size: .
v_call: TRBV5-6
d_call: .
j_call: TRBJ1-1

cdr3_aa: CASSTTGNSPLHF
cdr3_nt: TGTGCCAGCAGCACGACAGGGAATTCACCCCTCCACTTT
clone_size: .
v_call: TRBV7-9
d_call: TRBD1
j_call: TRBJ1-6

cdr3_aa: CASSLAQTSGQETQYF
cdr3_nt: TGCGCCAGCAGCCTAGCCCAAACTAGCGGACAAGAGACCCAGTACTTC
clone_size: once
v_call: TRBV5-1
d_call: TRBD2
j_call: TRBJ2-5

cdr3_aa: CASSSPGTWVLTF
cdr3_nt: TGTGCCAGCAGTTCTCCAGGGACTTGGGTCCTGACTTTC
clone_size: once
v_call: TRBV28
d_call: .
j_call: TRBJ2-6

cdr3_aa: CASSDEGLGEQFF
cdr3_nt: TGTGCCAGCAGTGATGAGGGTTTAGGTGAGCAGTTCTTC
clone_size: few
v_call: TRBV2
d_call: .
j_call: TRBJ2-1

cdr3_aa: CASSPNTGNAGYGYTF
cdr3_nt: TGTGCCAGCAGCCCCAACACGGGTAATGCTGGATATGGCTACACCTTC
clone_size: .
v_call: TRBV7-3
d_call: .
j_call: TRBJ1-2

cdr3_aa: CASSRMRGSTDTQYF
cdr3_nt: TGTGCCAGCAGCCGGATGAGGGGGAGCACAGATACGCAGTATTTT
clone_size: .
v_call: TRBV5-8
d_call: .
j_call: TRBJ2-3

cdr3_aa: CASRRETEQYF
cdr3_nt: TGTGCCTCACGGAGGGAGACCGAGCAGTACTTC
clone_size: once
v_call: TRBV3-1/TRBV3-2
d_call: .
j_call: TRBJ2-7

cdr3_aa: CASSIQVSTGELFF
cdr3_nt: TGTGCCAGTAGTATCCAGGTTAGCACCGGGGAGCTGTTTTTT
clone_size: .
v_call: TRBV19
d_call: .
j_call: TRBJ2-2